A selection of T cell receptor beta chains follows, all from one sample in a study of glioma-infiltrating T cells. MiXCR, run by TCRdb on the multiplex PCR reads, gives a single entry per CDR3 protein. In the table there are more than 100,000 distinct CDR3 sequences, about 30% of which are singletons. Sample: glioma tissue, nonneoplastic brain tissue, or PBMCs (not recorded which). Receptors were obtained from a human donor with low-grade glioma or glioblastoma, undergoing nonglioma brain surgery, or in good health (not recorded which). The CDR3 runs from the conserved cysteine through the conserved F or W. Fields, in order: D gene, J gene, V gene, clone size, CDR3 protein, CDR3 DNA. A D gene is named only where the DNA matches it firmly. Some rows mark clone size as missing; the rest say once, few, many or name a class of expanded clone.

d_call: TRBD2; j_call: TRBJ2-1; v_call: TRBV18; clone_size: many; cdr3_aa: CASSPRTSGPYNEQFF; cdr3_nt: TGTGCCAGCTCACCAAGGACTAGCGGCCCCTACAATGAGCAGTTCTTC
d_call: NA; j_call: TRBJ1-6; v_call: TRBV2; clone_size: few; cdr3_aa: CASSEDSSTHSPLHF; cdr3_nt: TGTGCCAGCAGTGAAGACAGTAGTACGCATTCACCCCTCCACTTT
d_call: NA; j_call: TRBJ2-5; v_call: TRBV27; clone_size: NA; cdr3_aa: CASSTGSARETQYF; cdr3_nt: TGCGCCAGCAGCACCGGGTCCGCCCGGGAGACCCAGTACTTC
d_call: NA; j_call: TRBJ2-7; v_call: TRBV7-9; clone_size: many; cdr3_aa: CASSTRDGSYEQYF; cdr3_nt: TGTGCCAGCAGCACCCGGGACGGCAGCTACGAGCAGTACTTC
d_call: TRBD1; j_call: TRBJ1-2; v_call: TRBV19; clone_size: few; cdr3_aa: CASTPTGDYGYTF; cdr3_nt: TGTGCCAGTACCCCGACAGGGGACTATGGCTACACCTTC
d_call: NA; j_call: TRBJ1-2; v_call: TRBV12-3/TRBV12-4; clone_size: few; cdr3_aa: CASSPQGGGYTF; cdr3_nt: TGTGCCAGCAGCCCCCAGGGAGGCGGCTACACCTTC
d_call: NA; j_call: TRBJ1-5; v_call: TRBV28; clone_size: few; cdr3_aa: CASNLGGGIQPQHF; cdr3_nt: TGTGCCAGCAATTTGGGGGGGGGAATTCAGCCCCAGCATTTT
d_call: NA; j_call: TRBJ2-1; v_call: TRBV5-1; clone_size: many; cdr3_aa: CASSLVVDNEQFF; cdr3_nt: TGCGCCAGCAGCTTGGTCGTGGACAATGAGCAGTTCTTC
d_call: TRBD1; j_call: TRBJ1-2; v_call: TRBV20-1; clone_size: many; cdr3_aa: CSASGRTGGNYGYTF; cdr3_nt: TGCAGTGCTAGCGGTCGGACAGGGGGCAACTATGGCTACACCTTC
d_call: TRBD2; j_call: TRBJ2-1; v_call: TRBV20-1; clone_size: many; cdr3_aa: CSASRTSGGAYEQFF; cdr3_nt: TGCAGTGCTAGTCGGACTAGCGGGGGGGCTTATGAGCAGTTCTTC
d_call: NA; j_call: TRBJ1-1; v_call: TRBV3-1; clone_size: many; cdr3_aa: CASSSSGVAAFF; cdr3_nt: TGTGCCAGCAGTTCAAGCGGGGTTGCAGCTTTCTTT
d_call: NA; j_call: TRBJ1-2; v_call: TRBV12-3/TRBV12-4; clone_size: few; cdr3_aa: CASSLVWGTNYGYTF; cdr3_nt: TGTGCCAGCAGTTTAGTTTGGGGAACTAACTATGGCTACACCTTC
d_call: NA; j_call: TRBJ1-6; v_call: TRBV20-1; clone_size: many; cdr3_aa: CSAGDTYNSPLHF; cdr3_nt: TGCAGTGCCGGGGACACTTATAATTCACCCCTCCACTTT
d_call: TRBD1; j_call: TRBJ1-2; v_call: TRBV25-1; clone_size: many; cdr3_aa: CASSDTRQGDYGYTF; cdr3_nt: TGTGCCAGCAGTGACACTCGACAGGGCGACTATGGCTACACCTTC
d_call: TRBD1; j_call: TRBJ1-5; v_call: TRBV7-2; clone_size: many; cdr3_aa: CASSLGVRGPGQPQHF; cdr3_nt: TGTGCCAGCAGCTTAGGGGTCAGGGGGCCCGGGCAGCCCCAGCATTTT
d_call: NA; j_call: TRBJ2-3; v_call: TRBV6-2/TRBV6-3; clone_size: many; cdr3_aa: CASSYWLGREEADTQYF; cdr3_nt: TGTGCCAGCAGTTATTGGTTGGGAAGGGAGGAGGCAGATACGCAGTATTTT
d_call: NA; j_call: TRBJ2-5; v_call: TRBV7-6; clone_size: few; cdr3_aa: CASSLAHVRYQETQYF; cdr3_nt: TGTGCCAGCAGCTTAGCGCACGTTAGGTACCAAGAGACCCAGTACTTC
d_call: NA; j_call: TRBJ1-3; v_call: TRBV20-1; clone_size: few; cdr3_aa: CSATGESAGNTIYF; cdr3_nt: TGCAGTGCTACAGGGGAGAGCGCTGGAAACACCATATATTTT
d_call: NA; j_call: TRBJ2-2; v_call: TRBV30; clone_size: few; cdr3_aa: CAWTAANTGELFF; cdr3_nt: TGTGCCTGGACGGCGGCTAACACCGGGGAGCTGTTTTTT
d_call: NA; j_call: TRBJ1-1; v_call: TRBV27; clone_size: medium-sized; cdr3_aa: CASSINRDSPEAFF; cdr3_nt: TGTGCCAGCAGTATTAACAGGGACTCGCCTGAAGCTTTCTTT